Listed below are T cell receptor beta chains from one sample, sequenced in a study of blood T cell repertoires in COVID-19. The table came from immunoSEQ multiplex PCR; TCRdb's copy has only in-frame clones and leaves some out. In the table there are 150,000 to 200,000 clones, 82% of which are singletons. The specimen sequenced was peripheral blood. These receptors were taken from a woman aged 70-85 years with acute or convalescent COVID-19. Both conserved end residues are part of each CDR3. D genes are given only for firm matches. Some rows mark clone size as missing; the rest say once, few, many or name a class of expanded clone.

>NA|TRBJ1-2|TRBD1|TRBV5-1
TGCGCCAGCAGCTTGGACAGGGGGCTCTCTAACTATGGCTACACCTTC
CASSLDRGLSNYGYTF
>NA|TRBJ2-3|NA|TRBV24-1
TGTGCCACCAGTGATCGGACAGATACGCAGTATTTT
CATSDRTDTQYF
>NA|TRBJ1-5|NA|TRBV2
TGTGCCAGCAGCCCCGCCGTATCCGGGACCCAGCATTTT
CASSPAVSGTQHF
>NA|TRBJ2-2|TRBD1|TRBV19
TGTGCCAGTAGAGGACAGGGAAACACCGGGGAGCTGTTTTTT
CASRGQGNTGELFF
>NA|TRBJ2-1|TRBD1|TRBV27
TGTGCCAGCAGTCCGCGACCGACAGGGGGGGCGAACAATGAGCAGTTCTTC
CASSPRPTGGANNEQFF
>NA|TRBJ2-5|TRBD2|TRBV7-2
TGTGCCAGTAGAGCGGGGGGTCGAGAGACCCAGTACTTC
CASRAGGRETQYF
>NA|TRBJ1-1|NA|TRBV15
TGTGCCACCAGCAGAGATCAAACTGAAGCTTTCTTT
CATSRDQTEAFF
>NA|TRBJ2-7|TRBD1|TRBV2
TGTGCCAGCAGTGAGATTCCGACAGGGACCTACGAGCAGTACTTC
CASSEIPTGTYEQYF
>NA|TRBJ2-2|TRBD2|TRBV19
TGTGCCAGTATCCGGGCCGGGGGGGCCGTCACCGGGGAGCTGTTTTTT
CASIRAGGAVTGELFF
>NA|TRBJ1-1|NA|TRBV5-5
TGTGCCAGCAGCCTGGGGACATCGGCGGATGTAGCTTTCTTT
CASSLGTSADVAFF
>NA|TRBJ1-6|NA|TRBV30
TGTGCCTGGAGTCTGTCCTATAATTCACCCCTCCACTTT
CAWSLSYNSPLHF
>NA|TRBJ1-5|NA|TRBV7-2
TGTGCCAGCAGCTTAAAGTCTGAGAGCAATCAGCCCCAGCATTTT
CASSLKSESNQPQHF
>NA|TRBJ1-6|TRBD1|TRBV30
TGTGCCTGGAGTTTACAGGGGAATTCACCCCTCCACTTT
CAWSLQGNSPLHF
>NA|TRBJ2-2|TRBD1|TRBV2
TGTGCCAGCAGTCGGGACAGGGGCCGGACCGGGGAGCTGTTTTTT
CASSRDRGRTGELFF
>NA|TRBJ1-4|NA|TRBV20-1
TGCAGTGCTAGCTCTAATGAAAAACTGTTTTTT
CSASSNEKLFF
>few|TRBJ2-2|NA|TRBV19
TGTGCCAGTAGCAGGGGTAACACCGGGGAGCTGTTTTTT
CASSRGNTGELFF
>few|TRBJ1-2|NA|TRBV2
TGTGCCAGCAGTGCTGTACAGAAGCCCTATGGCTACACCTTC
CASSAVQKPYGYTF
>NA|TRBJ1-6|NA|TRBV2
TGTGCCAGCAGTCGACAGGAAAATTCACCCCTCCACTTT
CASSRQENSPLHF